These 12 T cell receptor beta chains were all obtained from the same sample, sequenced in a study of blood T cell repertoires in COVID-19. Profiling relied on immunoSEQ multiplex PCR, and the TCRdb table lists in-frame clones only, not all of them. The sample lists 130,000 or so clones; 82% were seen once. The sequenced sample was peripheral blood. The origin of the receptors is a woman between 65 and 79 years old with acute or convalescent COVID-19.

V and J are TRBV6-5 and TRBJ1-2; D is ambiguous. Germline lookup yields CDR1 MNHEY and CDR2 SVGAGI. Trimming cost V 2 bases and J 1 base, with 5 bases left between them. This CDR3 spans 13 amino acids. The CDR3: CASSYTGNYGYTF. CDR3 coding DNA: TGTGCCAGCAGTTACACGGGTAACTATGGCTACACCTTC.

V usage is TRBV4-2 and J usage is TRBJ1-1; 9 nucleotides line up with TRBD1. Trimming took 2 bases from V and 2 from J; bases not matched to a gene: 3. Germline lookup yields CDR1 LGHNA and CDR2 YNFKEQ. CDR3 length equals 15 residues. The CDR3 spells CASSQRTGDNTEAFF. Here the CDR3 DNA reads TGTGCCAGCAGCCAACGGACAGGGGATAACACTGAAGCTTTCTTT.

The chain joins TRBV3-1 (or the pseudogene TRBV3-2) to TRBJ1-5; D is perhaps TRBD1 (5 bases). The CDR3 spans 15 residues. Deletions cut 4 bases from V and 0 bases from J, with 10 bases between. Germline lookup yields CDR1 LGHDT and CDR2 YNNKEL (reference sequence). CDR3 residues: CASSRGPDSNQPQHF. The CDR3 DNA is TGTGCCAGCAGCCGGGGCCCGGATAGCAATCAGCCCCAGCATTTT.

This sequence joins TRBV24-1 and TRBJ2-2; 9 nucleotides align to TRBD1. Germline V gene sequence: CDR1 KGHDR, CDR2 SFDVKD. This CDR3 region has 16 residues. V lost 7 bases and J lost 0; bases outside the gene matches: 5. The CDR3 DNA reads TGTGCCACCAGCCCTACAGGGGGCCCGAACACCGGGGAGCTGTTTTTT. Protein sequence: CATSPTGGPNTGELFF.

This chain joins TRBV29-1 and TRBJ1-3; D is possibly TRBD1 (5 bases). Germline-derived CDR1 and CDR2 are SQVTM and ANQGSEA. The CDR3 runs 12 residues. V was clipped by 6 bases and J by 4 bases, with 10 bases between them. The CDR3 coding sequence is TGCAGCGTCTGGACACCCGGAAACACCATATATTTT. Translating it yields CSVWTPGNTIYF.

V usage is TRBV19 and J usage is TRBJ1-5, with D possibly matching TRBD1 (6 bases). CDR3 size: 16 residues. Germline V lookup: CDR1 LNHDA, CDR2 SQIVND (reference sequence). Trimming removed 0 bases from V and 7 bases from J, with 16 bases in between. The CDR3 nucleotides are TGTGCCAGTAGTATAGATGGGACAAGGGCAGCGCAGCCCCAGCATTTT. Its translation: CASSIDGTRAAQPQHF.

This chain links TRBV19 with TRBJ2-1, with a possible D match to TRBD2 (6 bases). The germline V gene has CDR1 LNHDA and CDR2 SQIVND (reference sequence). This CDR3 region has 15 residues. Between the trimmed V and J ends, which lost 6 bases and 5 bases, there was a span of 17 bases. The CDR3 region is CASSLDYTWDNEQFF. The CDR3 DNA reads TGTGCCAGTAGCTTGGACTACACGTGGGACAATGAGCAGTTCTTC. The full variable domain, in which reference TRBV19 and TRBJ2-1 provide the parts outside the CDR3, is DGGITQSPKYLFRKEGQNVTLSCEQNLNHDAMYWYRQDPGQGLRLIYYSQIVNDFQKGDIAEGYSVSREKKESFPLTVTSAQKNPTAFYLCASSLDYTWDNEQFFGPGTRLTVL.

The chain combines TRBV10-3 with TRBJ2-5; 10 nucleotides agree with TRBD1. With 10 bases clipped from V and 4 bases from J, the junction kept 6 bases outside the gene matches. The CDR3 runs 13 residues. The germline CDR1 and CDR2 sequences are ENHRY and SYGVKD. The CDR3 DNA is TGTGCCACCACGACAGGGGGCATAGAGACCCAGTACTTC. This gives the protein CATTTGGIETQYF.

The CDR3 spells CASSLSGTSGVSYEQYF. The CDR3 DNA follows: TGTGCCAGCAGCCTCTCCGGGACTAGCGGGGTCTCCTACGAGCAGTACTTC. The chain uses TRBV3-1 (or the pseudogene TRBV3-2) and TRBJ2-7; 13 bases agree with TRBD2. Germline V CDR1 and CDR2: LGHDT, YNNKEL (reference sequence). The CDR3 spans 17 residues. V shed 4 bases and J 0 bases; nucleotides not matched to a gene: 6.

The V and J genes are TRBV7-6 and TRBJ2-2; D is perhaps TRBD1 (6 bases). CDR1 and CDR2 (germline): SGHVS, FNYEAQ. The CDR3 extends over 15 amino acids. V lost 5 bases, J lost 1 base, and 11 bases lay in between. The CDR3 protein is CASSPGRGNTGELFF. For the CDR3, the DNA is TGTGCCAGCAGCCCGGGCAGGGGGAACACCGGGGAGCTGTTTTTT. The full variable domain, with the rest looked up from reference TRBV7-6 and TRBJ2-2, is GAGVSQSPRYKVTKRGQDVALRCDPISGHVSLYWYRQALGQGPEFLTYFNYEAQQDKSGLPNDRFSAERPEGSISTLTIQRTEQRDSAMYRCASSPGRGNTGELFFGEGSRLTVL.

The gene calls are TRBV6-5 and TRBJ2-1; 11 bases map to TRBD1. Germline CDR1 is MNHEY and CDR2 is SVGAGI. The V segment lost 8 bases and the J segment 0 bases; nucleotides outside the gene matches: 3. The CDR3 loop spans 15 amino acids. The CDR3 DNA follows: TGTGCCAGCGCGGGACAGGGGGTCTCCTACAATGAGCAGTTCTTC. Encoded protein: CASAGQGVSYNEQFF.

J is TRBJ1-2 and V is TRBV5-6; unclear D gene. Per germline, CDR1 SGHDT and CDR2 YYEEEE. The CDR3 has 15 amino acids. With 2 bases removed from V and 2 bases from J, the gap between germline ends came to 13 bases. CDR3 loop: CASSFGVLTNYGYTF. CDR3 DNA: TGTGCCAGCAGCTTCGGGGTTTTAACCAACTATGGCTACACCTTC.